A single sample is the source of the 25 T cell receptor beta chains below, sequenced in a study of cytomegalovirus exposure and HLA in healthy donors. The study ran its PCR with 60 Vbeta and 13 Jbeta primers. The table came from immunoSEQ multiplex PCR; TCRdb's copy has only in-frame clones and leaves some out. The data hold approximately 110,000 clones, with roughly three quarters observed a single time. Sequencing used PBMCs. Receptor source: a male donor in good health and CMV-seronegative.

By proportion, this clone is large. The CDR3 DNA reads as TGTGCCAGCGCTCCGGGACTAGCCTACAATGAGCAGTTCTTC. It is translated as CASAPGLAYNEQFF. J is TRBJ2-1 and V is TRBV19; the match to TRBD2 covers 8 bases. The CDR3 runs 14 residues. Germline V gene lookup returns CDR1 LNHDA and CDR2 SQIVND (reference sequence). The trim removed 9 bases at V and 2 bases at J, leaving 6 bases unmatched.

The gene calls are TRBV28 and TRBJ2-7, with D perhaps matching TRBD2 (7 bases). CDR3 length equals 13 residues. The germline V gene has CDR1 MDHEN and CDR2 SYDVKM. Trimming left V 3 bases short and J 5 bases short, with 11 bases between. This chain's CDR3 is CASSLIGGDEQYF. CDR3 nucleotides: TGTGCCAGCAGTTTGATAGGGGGGGACGAGCAGTACTTC.

This rearrangement joins TRBV7-3 to TRBJ2-5, with a weak D call TRBD2 (5 bases). Trimming stripped 3 bases from V and 5 bases from J, with 10 bases between. The germline gives CDR1 SGHTA, CDR2 FQGTGA. This CDR3 has 13 amino acids. The CDR3, as DNA: TGTGCCAGCAGCTTGACGAGGGAGGAGACCCAGTACTTC. Its protein is CASSLTREETQYF.

The chain is built from TRBV6-1 and TRBJ2-3, with TRBD2 identical over 12 bases. This CDR3 is built from 17 residues. Germline V gene data show CDR1 as MNHNS and CDR2 as SASEGT. The V and J ends lost 0 bases and 4 bases, in that order; junction bases with no gene match: 5. CDR3 DNA: TGTGCCAGCAGTGAAGCGCGACTAGCGGGAGTCTCAGATACGCAGTATTTT. Translated: CASSEARLAGVSDTQYF.

The V gene is TRBV29-1, the J gene TRBJ2-6; unclear D gene. V lost 4 bases to trimming and J lost 0 bases, with 4 bases between them. This CDR3 is 13 amino acids long. Germline V lookup: CDR1 SQVTM, CDR2 ANQGSEA. Here the CDR3 DNA reads TGCAGCGTTGGGCCCTCTGGGGCCAACGTCCTGACTTTC. Its translation is CSVGPSGANVLTF.

J is TRBJ2-6 and V is TRBV11-2, with 8 bases that match TRBD1. This CDR3 has 17 residues. CDR1 SGHAT and CDR2 FQNNGV come from the germline V gene. V was pared by 5 bases and J by 0 bases, with 6 bases of the junction left unmatched. CDR3 DNA: TGTGCCAGCAGCCGCGGGACAGGTAACTCTGGGGCCAACGTCCTGACTTTC. Translating it yields CASSRGTGNSGANVLTF.

The chain recombines TRBV2 with TRBJ2-1; TRBD2 is a possible D gene (6 bases). The V end was cut by 8 bases, the J end by 6 bases, with 11 bases between. The CDR3 is 12 residues long. Germline CDR1 reads SNHLY; CDR2 reads FYNNEI. In DNA form, the CDR3 reads TGTGCCAGCGGAGCGGAGGGCAATGAGCAGTTCTTC. It is translated as CASGAEGNEQFF. The full variable domain, its missing parts supplied by reference TRBV2 and TRBJ2-1, is EPEVTQTPSHQVTQMGQEVILRCVPISNHLYFYWYRQILGQKVEFLVSFYNNEISEKSEIFDDQFSVERPDGSNFTLKIRSTKLEDSAMYFCASGAEGNEQFFGPGTRLTVL.

The rearrangement links TRBV27 to TRBJ1-2; 7 bases map to TRBD1. Per the germline V gene, CDR1 is MNHEY and CDR2 is SMNVEV (reference sequence). After removal of 5 bases from V and 8 bases from J, the junction contained 8 bases not matched to a gene. This CDR3 has 13 residues. Here the CDR3 DNA reads TGTGCCAGCAGTCAAACAGGGGCTTGGGGCTACACCTTC. Its translation: CASSQTGAWGYTF.

The table lists this clone with many counts. This chain joins TRBV6-5 and TRBJ2-1, with TRBD2 matching over 13 bases. The CDR3 is 15 residues long. Germline CDR1 is MNHEY and CDR2 is SVGAGI. The ends lost 6 bases at V and 15 bases at J; junction bases unmatched: 14. The CDR3 region has the DNA TGTGCCAGCAGCCGAACTAGCGGGAGGGCCTCGAATCTGTTCTTC. As protein: CASSRTSGRASNLFF.

The J gene is TRBJ1-5, the V gene TRBV19; no reliable D call. CDR3 length equals 14 residues. The V and J ends lost 3 bases and 4 bases respectively, with 10 bases between them. CDR1 and CDR2 (germline): LNHDA, SQIVND (reference sequence). The CDR3 loop is CASSISQRNQPQHF. In DNA form, the CDR3 reads TGTGCCAGTAGTATTTCACAGAGAAATCAGCCCCAGCATTTT.

V gene TRBV5-1 combines with J gene TRBJ2-7; 7 bases match TRBD1. The CDR3 covers 15 residues. V gave up 3 bases and J gave up 2 bases; unmatched junction bases: 8. Looked up from germline, CDR1 is SGHRS and CDR2 is YFSETQ. This CDR3 is CASSSSTGTAYEQYF. The CDR3 region has the DNA TGCGCCAGCAGCTCCTCTACCGGGACAGCCTACGAGCAGTACTTC.

V gene TRBV2 combines with J gene TRBJ2-1, with 9 positions matching TRBD2. Per the germline V gene, CDR1 is SNHLY and CDR2 is FYNNEI. V shed 5 bases, J shed 2 bases, and the junction held 13 bases outside the gene matches. This CDR3 spans 18 amino acids. CDR3 sequence (DNA): TGTGCCAGCAGTCCTACGGAGGTGTTAGCGGGAGCCTACAATGAGCAGTTCTTC. It yields the protein CASSPTEVLAGAYNEQFF.

CDR3 loop: CSVPRRTGEETQYF. In DNA form, the CDR3 reads TGCAGCGTTCCAAGAAGGACAGGGGAAGAGACCCAGTACTTC. The chain combines TRBV29-1 with TRBJ2-5; 9 nucleotides line up with TRBD1. Per the germline V gene, CDR1 is SQVTM and CDR2 is ANQGSEA. Trimming cost V 5 bases and J 3 bases; bases outside gene matches: 7. The CDR3 covers 14 residues.

The chain is built from TRBV19 and TRBJ2-7, with D maybe TRBD2 (5 bases). The germline V and J ends were trimmed by 6 bases and 0 bases, with 12 bases remaining between them. Per the germline V gene, CDR1 is LNHDA and CDR2 is SQIVND (reference sequence). There are 14 residues in the CDR3. Here the CDR3 DNA reads TGTGCCAGTAGGACGGACTTTAGCTCCTACGAGCAGTACTTC. Translating gives CASRTDFSSYEQYF.

The chain couples TRBV6-5 to TRBJ2-5; possible D gene TRBD1, 5 bases. The CDR3 runs 15 residues. Germline CDR1 and CDR2: MNHEY and SVGAGI. V gave up 6 bases and J gave up 5 bases, with 19 bases separating them. CDR3 coding DNA: TGTGCCAGCAGCTTCGACAGCAGGCGTGTGGAGACCCAGTACTTC. Amino acid sequence: CASSFDSRRVETQYF.

There are a few counts of this clone. This chain uses TRBV2 with TRBJ2-2, with D possibly matching TRBD1 (6 bases). Germline CDR1 SNHLY, CDR2 FYNNEI. The CDR3 length is 14 residues. Deletions cut 8 bases from V and 3 bases from J, with 13 bases between. The CDR3 is CASYRGYDTGELFF. CDR3 DNA sequence: TGTGCCAGCTATAGGGGGTACGACACCGGGGAGCTGTTTTTT.

This chain uses TRBV5-6 with TRBJ2-1; the match to TRBD1 covers 8 bases. This CDR3 spans 18 amino acids. The ends lost 2 bases at V and 0 bases at J; junction bases unmatched: 10. Germline V gene data show CDR1 as SGHDT and CDR2 as YYEEEE. This CDR3 is CASSFGQGSTSSYNEQFF. The CDR3 region has the DNA TGTGCCAGCAGCTTCGGACAGGGATCTACGAGCTCCTACAATGAGCAGTTCTTC.

The rearrangement uses TRBV15 and TRBJ1-6; perhaps TRBD1 as D (5 bases). V gave up 0 bases and J gave up 9 bases, with 9 bases separating them. The germline gives CDR1 LNHNV, CDR2 YYDKDF (reference sequence). This CDR3 spans 14 amino acids. CDR3 bases: TGTGCCACCAGCAGAGAGGTCGGGGGTTCACCCCTCCACTTT. Its protein is CATSREVGGSPLHF.

This clone was detected a few times. This chain uses TRBV10-2 with TRBJ1-1; D perhaps matches TRBD1 (6 bases). The ends were cut back, 4 bases at V and 1 base at J, with 7 bases in the middle. The CDR3 covers 13 residues. Germline assignment: CDR1 WSHSY and CDR2 SAAADI. The DNA of the CDR3 is TGCGCCAGCAGTGGGACAGAGAACACTGAAGCTTTCTTT. This sequence encodes CASSGTENTEAFF.

The rearrangement joins TRBV7-9 to TRBJ1-2; no clear D gene. Deletions cut 1 base from V and 4 bases from J, with 7 bases between. From germline, CDR1 is SEHNR and CDR2 FQNEAQ (reference sequence). The CDR3 is 13 amino acids. The CDR3 spells CASSLGESYGYTF. For the CDR3, the DNA is TGTGCCAGCAGCTTAGGCGAAAGCTATGGCTACACCTTC.

The chain links TRBV5-4 to TRBJ2-7; 7 bases align to TRBD1. The CDR3 is made up of 12 amino acids. From germline, CDR1 is SGHNT and CDR2 YYREEE (reference sequence). The V gene end was trimmed by 4 bases and the J gene end by 4 bases; junction bases not matched to a gene: 2. The CDR3 reads CASSLDRYEQYF. For the CDR3, the DNA is TGTGCCAGCAGCCTGGACAGGTACGAGCAGTACTTC.

This rearrangement joins TRBV5-4 to TRBJ2-5; a possible D gene is TRBD2 (5 bases). V lost 4 bases and J lost 2, with 12 bases in between. Germline values: CDR1 SGHNT, CDR2 YYREEE (reference sequence). The CDR3 totals 14 residues. The CDR3 DNA is TGTGCCAGCAGCCAGCTTGGACTGCAAGAGACCCAGTACTTC. Protein sequence: CASSQLGLQETQYF.

V gene TRBV5-6 combines with J gene TRBJ1-2; TRBD1 matches 7 bases. V lost 4 bases to trimming and J lost 4 bases; unmatched junction nucleotides: 4. There are 13 residues in the CDR3. Germline CDR1 is SGHDT and CDR2 is YYEEEE. The CDR3 loop is CASSATGLYGYTF. CDR3 nucleotide sequence: TGTGCCAGCAGCGCGACAGGGCTCTATGGCTACACCTTC.

This clone was picked up one time. The chain recombines TRBV30 with TRBJ2-7; 7 bases are a match to TRBD2. Germline CDR1 and CDR2: GTSNPN and SVGIG (reference sequence). Unmatched junction bases numbered 2, after V lost 2 bases and J lost 1 base. CDR3 length: 13 residues. The CDR3 is CAWSRGGSYEQYF. CDR3 nucleotides: TGTGCCTGGAGTCGCGGGGGATCCTACGAGCAGTACTTC.

Only a few counts were recorded for this clone. The chain links TRBV4-2 to TRBJ1-2; 10 positions match TRBD1. The CDR3 spans 20 residues. V shed 0 bases, J shed 1 base, and the junction held 14 bases outside the gene matches. CDR1 is LGHNA and CDR2 is YNFKEQ in the germline V gene. CDR3: CASSQDRLLRQGADNYGYTF. CDR3 DNA sequence: TGTGCCAGCAGCCAAGATCGTCTCCTCCGACAGGGGGCAGATAACTATGGCTACACCTTC.